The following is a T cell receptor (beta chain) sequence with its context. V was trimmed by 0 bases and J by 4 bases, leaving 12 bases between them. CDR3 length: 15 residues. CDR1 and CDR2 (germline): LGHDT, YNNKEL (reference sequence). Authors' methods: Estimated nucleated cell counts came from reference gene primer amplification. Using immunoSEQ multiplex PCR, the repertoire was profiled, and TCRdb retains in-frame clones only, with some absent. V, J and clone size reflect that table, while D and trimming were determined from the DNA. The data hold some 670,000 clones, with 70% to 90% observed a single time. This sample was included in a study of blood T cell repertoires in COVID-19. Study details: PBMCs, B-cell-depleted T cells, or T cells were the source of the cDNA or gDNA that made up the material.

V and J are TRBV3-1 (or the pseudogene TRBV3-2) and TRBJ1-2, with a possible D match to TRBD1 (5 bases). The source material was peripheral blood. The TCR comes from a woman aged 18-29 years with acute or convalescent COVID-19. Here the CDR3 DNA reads TGTGCCAGCAGCCAAGAGTGGATGGGGCTCTATGGCTACACCTTC. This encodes CASSQEWMGLYGYTF.